Listed below are T cell receptor beta chains from one sample, sequenced in a study of blood T cell repertoires in COVID-19. TCRdb keeps only in-frame clones here, not all; method: immunoSEQ multiplex PCR. The data show hundreds of thousands of clones, 88% seen once. The sequencing sample was made of peripheral blood. These receptors were obtained from a woman aged 45-60 years with COVID-19, enrolled during active disease. CDR3s include the opening cysteine and the closing phenylalanine or tryptophan. Fields, in order: V gene, J gene, D gene, clone size, CDR3 protein, CDR3 DNA. A D gene is named only where the DNA matches it firmly. A clone size is listed for some rows: how often the clone was seen (once, few, many), or a class if it is expanded.

TRBV13,TRBJ2-3,-,-,CASSFLSTDTQYF,TGTGCCAGCAGCTTCTTGAGCACAGATACGCAGTATTTT
TRBV11-2,TRBJ2-3,-,-,CASNWYRDSNTQYF,TGTGCCAGCAACTGGTACCGGGACTCGAATACGCAGTATTTT
TRBV7-8,TRBJ2-3,TRBD1,-,CASGSPTGERTDTQYF,TGTGCCAGCGGGTCACCGACAGGGGAAAGAACAGATACGCAGTATTTT
TRBV24-1,TRBJ1-3,TRBD1,-,CASKTGGGNTIYF,TGTGCCAGTAAGACAGGGGGCGGAAACACCATATATTTT
TRBV7-3,TRBJ2-1,TRBD1,-,CASSLQTGNRHNEQFF,TGTGCCAGCAGCTTACAGACAGGGAATCGACACAATGAGCAGTTCTTC
TRBV5-1,TRBJ2-1,-,-,CASSFGVYNEQFF,TGCGCCAGCAGCTTCGGAGTCTACAATGAGCAGTTCTTC
TRBV18,TRBJ1-2,TRBD1,-,CASSPGLTGANYGYTF,TGTGCCAGCTCACCCGGGCTGACAGGGGCTAACTATGGCTACACCTTC
TRBV5-1,TRBJ2-1,TRBD1,-,CASSLPGTAFPEQFF,TGCGCCAGCAGCTTGCCCGGGACAGCTTTCCCGGAGCAGTTCTTC
TRBV12-3/TRBV12-4,TRBJ1-4,-,-,CASRRGNEKLFF,TGTGCCAGCAGAAGGGGGAATGAAAAACTGTTTTTT
TRBV27,TRBJ1-1,TRBD1,-,CASSLSYRGDTEAFF,TGTGCCAGCAGTTTATCTTACAGGGGAGATACTGAAGCTTTCTTT
TRBV27,TRBJ1-6,-,-,CASRTGNSPLHF,TGTGCCAGCAGAACGGGTAATTCACCCCTCCACTTT
TRBV3-1/TRBV3-2,TRBJ2-1,TRBD2,-,CASSQAEIGGGFSYNEQFF,TGTGCCAGCAGCCAAGCGGAGATCGGGGGGGGATTCTCCTACAATGAGCAGTTCTTC
TRBV19,TRBJ1-2,-,-,CASSIGGGVLYGYTF,TGTGCCAGTAGTATAGGCGGGGGAGTCCTCTATGGCTACACCTTC
TRBV6-2/TRBV6-3,TRBJ1-5,-,few,CASSSTGQQPQHF,TGTGCCAGCAGTTCGACAGGCCAGCAGCCCCAGCATTTT
TRBV10-3,TRBJ1-4,-,once,CATFSPGEGEKLFF,TGTGCCACCTTTTCTCCAGGGGAAGGTGAAAAACTGTTTTTT
TRBV5-1,TRBJ1-1,-,-,CASSLSVNTEAFF,TGCGCCAGCAGCTTGTCAGTGAACACTGAAGCTTTCTTT
TRBV6-2/TRBV6-3,TRBJ1-2,TRBD1,-,CASSPGQVNVYGYIF,TGTGCCAGCAGCCCGGGACAGGTGAACGTCTATGGCTACATCTTC
TRBV5-6,TRBJ1-6,-,-,CASSPRYSNNSPLHF,TGTGCCAGCAGCCCCCGTTACAGTAATAATTCACCCCTCCACTTT
TRBV5-1,TRBJ1-4,TRBD1,-,CASSFDRATNEKLFF,TGCGCCAGCAGCTTTGACAGGGCTACTAATGAAAAACTGTTTTTT
TRBV2,TRBJ2-7,-,-,CASTRASYEQYF,TGTGCCAGCACCAGGGCGTCCTACGAGCAGTACTTC
TRBV27,TRBJ1-5,-,-,CASSWGGNQPQHF,TGTGCCAGCAGTTGGGGGGGCAATCAGCCCCAGCATTTT
TRBV2,TRBJ2-3,TRBD1,-,CASSVVTGTTSTDTQYF,TGTGCCAGCAGTGTCGTGACAGGGACAACTAGCACAGATACGCAGTATTTT
TRBV3-1/TRBV3-2,TRBJ2-5,TRBD2,-,CASSLGLASETQYF,TGTGCCAGCAGCCTCGGACTAGCTAGTGAGACCCAGTACTTC
TRBV19,TRBJ1-3,-,once,CASSSLEARSGNTIYF,TGTGCCAGTAGTTCACTGGAGGCCCGCTCTGGAAACACCATATATTTT
TRBV24-1,TRBJ2-3,-,once,CALQTSTDTQYF,TGTGCCCTACAGACATCCACAGATACGCAGTATTTT
TRBV30,TRBJ2-1,TRBD2,-,CAWSVPRGGRSYNEQFF,TGTGCCTGGAGTGTACCTCGGGGGGGACGGTCCTACAATGAGCAGTTCTTC
TRBV5-1,TRBJ1-3,-,-,CASSLDRDRNTIYF,TGCGCCAGCAGCTTGGACAGGGACCGAAACACCATATATTTT
TRBV6-5,TRBJ1-1,TRBD1,-,CASSDRAVNTEAFF,TGTGCCAGCAGCGACAGGGCGGTGAACACTGAAGCTTTCTTT
TRBV24-1,TRBJ2-3,TRBD2,once,CATSDLGAGKQYF,TGTGCCACCAGTGATTTGGGAGCGGGAAAGCAGTATTTT
TRBV6-5,TRBJ1-1,-,-,CASSHTPNTEAFF,TGTGCCAGCAGTCATACACCGAACACTGAAGCTTTCTTT
TRBV2,TRBJ1-5,-,-,CASSETNKNQPQHF,TGTGCCAGCAGTGAAACTAACAAGAATCAGCCCCAGCATTTT
TRBV27,TRBJ2-4,TRBD1,-,CASSGTVTKNIQYF,TGTGCCAGCAGTGGGACAGTGACCAAAAACATTCAGTACTTC
TRBV4-1,TRBJ1-5,-,few,CASSQETTGGDQPQHF,TGCGCCAGCAGCCAAGAAACGACCGGCGGGGATCAGCCCCAGCATTTT
TRBV6-5,TRBJ2-5,-,-,CASSGSSGQETQYF,TGTGCCAGCAGCGGATCATCAGGCCAAGAGACCCAGTACTTC
TRBV12-3/TRBV12-4,TRBJ1-2,TRBD1,-,CASSLRQGDGYTF,TGTGCCAGCAGTTTAAGACAGGGGGACGGCTACACCTTC
TRBV2,TRBJ2-2,-,-,CASNWAGELFF,TGTGCCAGCAATTGGGCGGGGGAGCTGTTTTTT
TRBV29-1,TRBJ1-2,-,-,CSVPTGTYGYTF,TGCAGCGTTCCCACAGGGACCTATGGCTACACCTTC
TRBV7-9,TRBJ2-1,-,-,CASSLELQVRRRDEQFF,TGTGCCAGCAGCTTAGAATTACAGGTGCGACGCCGGGATGAGCAGTTCTTC
TRBV19,TRBJ1-2,TRBD1,-,CASSPWERDRSNGYTF,TGTGCCAGTAGCCCATGGGAGAGGGACAGAAGTAATGGCTACACCTTC
TRBV2,TRBJ2-7,-,-,CASSVQLEQYF,TGTGCCAGCAGTGTACAACTAGAGCAGTACTTC
TRBV7-2,TRBJ1-6,-,few,CASSLGFESPLHF,TGTGCCAGCAGCTTAGGCTTCGAGTCACCCCTCCACTTT
TRBV5-1,TRBJ2-1,TRBD2,-,CASSLLAGEYNEQFF,TGCGCCAGCAGCCTCCTAGCGGGGGAATACAATGAGCAGTTCTTC
TRBV13,TRBJ2-5,TRBD1,-,CASSLGGTGFQETQYF,TGTGCCAGCAGCTTAGGCGGGACAGGGTTCCAAGAGACCCAGTACTTC
TRBV19,TRBJ1-6,TRBD1,-,CASSTTGGSSPLHF,TGTGCCAGTAGTACGACAGGGGGAAGCTCACCCCTCCACTTT
TRBV6-5,TRBJ2-7,-,few,CASRFSTPRGEQYF,TGTGCCAGCAGATTCTCGACTCCGCGGGGCGAGCAGTACTTC
TRBV7-2,TRBJ2-3,-,-,CASRVTGVRTDTQYF,TGTGCCAGCAGGGTTACGGGGGTGCGCACAGATACGCAGTATTTT
TRBV7-2,TRBJ2-7,-,-,CASSSNRAVTEQYF,TGTGCCAGCAGCTCCAACAGGGCTGTTACCGAGCAGTACTTC
TRBV19,TRBJ2-1,TRBD1,-,CASSIPSRGRVEQFF,TGTGCCAGTAGTATTCCGTCCAGGGGGCGTGTTGAGCAGTTCTTC
TRBV5-1,TRBJ1-1,-,-,CASTPVGNTEAFF,TGCGCCAGCACCCCCGTCGGGAACACTGAAGCTTTCTTT
TRBV18,TRBJ1-1,TRBD1,-,CASSLYTSLGQGGKTEAFF,TGTGCCAGCTCACTTTACACTTCCCTGGGACAGGGAGGGAAAACTGAAGCTTTCTTT
TRBV7-9,TRBJ1-4,-,-,CASSFVATNEKLFF,TGTGCCAGCAGCTTCGTTGCAACTAATGAAAAACTGTTTTTT
TRBV28,TRBJ1-4,-,-,CASREGQGQLFF,TGTGCCAGCAGGGAAGGCCAGGGGCAACTGTTTTTT
TRBV5-1,TRBJ2-3,TRBD2,-,CASSLDASGGQSTDTQYF,TGCGCCAGCAGCTTGGATGCTAGCGGGGGGCAAAGCACAGATACGCAGTATTTT
TRBV11-3,TRBJ1-1,TRBD1,once,CASSLAPGGKAFF,TGTGCCAGCAGCTTAGCCCCAGGGGGTAAAGCTTTCTTT